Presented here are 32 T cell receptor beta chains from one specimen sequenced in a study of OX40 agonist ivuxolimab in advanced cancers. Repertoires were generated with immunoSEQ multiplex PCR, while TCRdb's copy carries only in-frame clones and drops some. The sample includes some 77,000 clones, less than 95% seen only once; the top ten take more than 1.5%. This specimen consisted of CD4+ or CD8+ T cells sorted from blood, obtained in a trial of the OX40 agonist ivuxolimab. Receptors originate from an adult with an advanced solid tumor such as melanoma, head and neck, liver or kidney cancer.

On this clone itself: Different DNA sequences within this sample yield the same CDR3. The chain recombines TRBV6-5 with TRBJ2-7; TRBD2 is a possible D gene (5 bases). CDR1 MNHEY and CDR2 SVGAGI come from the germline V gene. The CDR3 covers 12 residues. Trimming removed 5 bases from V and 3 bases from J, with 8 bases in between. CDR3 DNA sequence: TGTGCCAGCAGTCGGACTGGCTACGAGCAGTACTTC. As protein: CASSRTGYEQYF.

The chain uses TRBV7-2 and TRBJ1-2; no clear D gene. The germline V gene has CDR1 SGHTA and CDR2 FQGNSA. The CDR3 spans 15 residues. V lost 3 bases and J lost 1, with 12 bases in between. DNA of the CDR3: TGTGCCAGCAGCTTGTCCAGCCTCATTAACTATGGCTACACCTTC. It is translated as CASSLSSLINYGYTF.

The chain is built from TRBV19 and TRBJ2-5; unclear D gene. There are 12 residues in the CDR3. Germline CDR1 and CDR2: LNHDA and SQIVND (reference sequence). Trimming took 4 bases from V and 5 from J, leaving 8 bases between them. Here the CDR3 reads CASSNRVETQYF. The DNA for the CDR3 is TGTGCCAGTAGTAATCGGGTGGAGACCCAGTACTTC. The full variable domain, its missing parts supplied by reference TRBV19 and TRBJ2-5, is DGGITQSPKYLFRKEGQNVTLSCEQNLNHDAMYWYRQDPGQGLRLIYYSQIVNDFQKGDIAEGYSVSREKKESFPLTVTSAQKNPTAFYLCASSNRVETQYFGPGTRLLVL.

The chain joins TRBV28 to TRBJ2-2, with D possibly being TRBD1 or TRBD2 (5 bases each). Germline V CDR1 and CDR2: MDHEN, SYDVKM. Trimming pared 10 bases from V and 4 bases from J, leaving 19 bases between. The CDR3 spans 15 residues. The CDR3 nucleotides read TGTGCCACCGTGACCTCCCCGGGGCGCACCGGGGAGCTGTTTTTT. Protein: CATVTSPGRTGELFF. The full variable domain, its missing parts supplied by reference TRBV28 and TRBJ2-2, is DVKVTQSSRYLVKRTGEKVFLECVQDMDHENMFWYRQDPGLGLRLIYFSYDVKMKEKGDIPEGYSVSREKKERFSLILESASTNQTSMYLCATVTSPGRTGELFFGEGSRLTVL.

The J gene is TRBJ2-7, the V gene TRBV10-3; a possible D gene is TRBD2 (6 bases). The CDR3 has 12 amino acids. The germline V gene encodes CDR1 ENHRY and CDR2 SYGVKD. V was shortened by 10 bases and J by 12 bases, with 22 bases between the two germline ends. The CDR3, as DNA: TGTGCCAGCAGCCAGACTGTCGGAGGGTTGTACTTC. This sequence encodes CASSQTVGGLYF.

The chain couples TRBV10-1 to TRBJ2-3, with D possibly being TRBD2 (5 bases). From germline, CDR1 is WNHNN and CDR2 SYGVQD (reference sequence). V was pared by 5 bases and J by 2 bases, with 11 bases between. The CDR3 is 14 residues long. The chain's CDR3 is CASSSGSYTDTQYF. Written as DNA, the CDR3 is TGCGCCAGCAGTTCGGGAAGCTACACAGATACGCAGTATTTT.

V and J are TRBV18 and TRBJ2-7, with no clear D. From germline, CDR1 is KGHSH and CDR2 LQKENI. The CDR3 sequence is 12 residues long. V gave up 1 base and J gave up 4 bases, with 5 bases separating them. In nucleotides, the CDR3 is TGTGCCAGCTCACCACAAGATTACGAGCAGTACTTC. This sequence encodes CASSPQDYEQYF.

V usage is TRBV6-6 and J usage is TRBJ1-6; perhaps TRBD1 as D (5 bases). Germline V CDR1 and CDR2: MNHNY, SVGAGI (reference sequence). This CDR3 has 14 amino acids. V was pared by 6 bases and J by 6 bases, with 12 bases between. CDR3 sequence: CASSRDGSNSPLHF. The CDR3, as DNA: TGTGCCAGCAGCCGGGACGGATCTAATTCACCCCTCCACTTT.

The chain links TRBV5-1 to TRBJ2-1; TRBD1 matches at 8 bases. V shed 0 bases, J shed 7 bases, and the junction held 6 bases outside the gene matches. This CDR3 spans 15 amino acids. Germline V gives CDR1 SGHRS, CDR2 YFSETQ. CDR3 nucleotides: TGCGCCAGCAGCTTGGCAGGACAGGGTAAGAATGAGCAGTTCTTC. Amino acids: CASSLAGQGKNEQFF.

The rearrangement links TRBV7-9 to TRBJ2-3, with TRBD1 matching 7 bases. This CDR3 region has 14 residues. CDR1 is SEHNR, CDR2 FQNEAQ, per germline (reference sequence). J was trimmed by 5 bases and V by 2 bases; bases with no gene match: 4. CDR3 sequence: CASSLTGALDTQYF. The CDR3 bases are TGTGCCAGCAGCTTAACAGGGGCGCTAGATACGCAGTATTTT.

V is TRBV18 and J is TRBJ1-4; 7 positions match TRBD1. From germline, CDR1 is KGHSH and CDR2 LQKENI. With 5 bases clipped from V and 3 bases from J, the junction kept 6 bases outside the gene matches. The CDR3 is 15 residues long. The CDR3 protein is CASSIGTAANEKLFF. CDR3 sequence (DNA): TGTGCCAGCTCAATTGGGACAGCGGCTAATGAAAAACTGTTTTTT.

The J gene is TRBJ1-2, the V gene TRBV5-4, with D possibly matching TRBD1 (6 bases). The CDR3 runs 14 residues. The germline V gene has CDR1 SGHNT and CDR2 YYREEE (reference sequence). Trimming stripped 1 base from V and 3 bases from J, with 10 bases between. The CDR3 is CASSLTGSYYGYTF. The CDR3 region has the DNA TGTGCCAGCAGCTTGACAGGGTCCTACTATGGCTACACCTTC.

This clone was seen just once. In DNA, the CDR3 is TGTGCCAGCAGCTTAACCGGGACAGTTGGTTACGAGCAGTACTTC. This gives the protein CASSLTGTVGYEQYF. The rearrangement uses TRBV7-9 and TRBJ2-7; 7 bases line up with TRBD1. The CDR3 contains 15 residues. Germline trimming cut 2 bases from V and 4 bases from J; bases unmatched to any gene: 8. The V gene's germline CDR1 is SEHNR and CDR2 FQNEAQ (reference sequence).

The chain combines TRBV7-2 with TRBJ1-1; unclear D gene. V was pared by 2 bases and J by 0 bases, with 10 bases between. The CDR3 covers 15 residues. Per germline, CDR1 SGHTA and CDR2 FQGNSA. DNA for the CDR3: TGTGCCAGCAGCTTAAAACGAACGCTGAACACTGAAGCTTTCTTT. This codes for CASSLKRTLNTEAFF.

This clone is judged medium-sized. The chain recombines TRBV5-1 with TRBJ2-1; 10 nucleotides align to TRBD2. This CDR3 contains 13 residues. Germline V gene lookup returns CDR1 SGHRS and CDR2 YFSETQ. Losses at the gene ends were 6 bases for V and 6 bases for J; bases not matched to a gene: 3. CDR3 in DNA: TGCGCCAGCATGGTAGCGGGAGGCAATGAGCAGTTCTTC. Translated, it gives CASMVAGGNEQFF.

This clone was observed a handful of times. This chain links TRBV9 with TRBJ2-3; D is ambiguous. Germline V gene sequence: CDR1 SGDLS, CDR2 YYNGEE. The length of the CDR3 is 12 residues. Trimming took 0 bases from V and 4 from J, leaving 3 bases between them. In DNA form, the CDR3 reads TGTGCCAGCAGCGTAGCGGCAGATACGCAGTATTTT. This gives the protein CASSVAADTQYF.

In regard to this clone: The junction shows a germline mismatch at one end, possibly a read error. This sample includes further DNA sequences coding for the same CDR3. For the CDR3, the DNA is TGTGCCAGCAGCTTAGTCGGGTATTATGGTTACACCTTC. Its translation is CASSLVGYYGYTF. The chain carries TRBV7-9 and TRBJ1-2; D unclear. Germline-derived CDR1 and CDR2 are SEHNR and FQNEAQ (reference sequence). The CDR3 is 13 residues long.

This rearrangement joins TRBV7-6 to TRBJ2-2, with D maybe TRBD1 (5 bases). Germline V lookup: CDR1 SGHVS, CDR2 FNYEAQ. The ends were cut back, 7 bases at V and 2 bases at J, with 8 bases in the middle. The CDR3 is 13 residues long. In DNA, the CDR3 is TGTGCCAGCACCGGACACAACACCGGGGAGCTGTTTTTT. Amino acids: CASTGHNTGELFF.

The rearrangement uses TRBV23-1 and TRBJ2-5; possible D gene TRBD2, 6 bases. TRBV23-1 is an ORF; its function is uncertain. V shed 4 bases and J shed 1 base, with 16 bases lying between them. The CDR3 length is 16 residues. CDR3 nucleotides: TGCGCCAGCAGTCCCCGGGACTTAGATTTCCAAGAGACCCAGTACTTC. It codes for CASSPRDLDFQETQYF.

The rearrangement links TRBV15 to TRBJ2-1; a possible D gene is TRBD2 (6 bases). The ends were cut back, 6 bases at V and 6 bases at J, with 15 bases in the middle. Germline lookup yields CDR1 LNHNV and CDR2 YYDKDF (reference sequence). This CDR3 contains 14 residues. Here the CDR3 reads CATSEGGQINEQFF. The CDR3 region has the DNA TGTGCCACCAGTGAGGGAGGCCAGATCAATGAGCAGTTCTTC.

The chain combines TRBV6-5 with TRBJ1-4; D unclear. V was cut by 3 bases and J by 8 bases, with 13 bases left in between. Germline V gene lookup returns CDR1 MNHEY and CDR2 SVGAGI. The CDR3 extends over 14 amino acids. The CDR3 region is CASSYQGGLEKLFF. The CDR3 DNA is TGTGCCAGCAGTTATCAAGGAGGACTAGAAAAACTGTTTTTT.

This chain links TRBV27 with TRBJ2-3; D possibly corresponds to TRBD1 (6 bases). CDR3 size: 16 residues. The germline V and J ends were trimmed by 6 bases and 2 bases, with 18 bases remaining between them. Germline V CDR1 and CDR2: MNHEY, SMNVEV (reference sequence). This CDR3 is CASRQGSDSLTDTQYF. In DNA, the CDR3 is TGTGCCAGCAGACAGGGATCCGATAGCCTCACAGATACGCAGTATTTT.

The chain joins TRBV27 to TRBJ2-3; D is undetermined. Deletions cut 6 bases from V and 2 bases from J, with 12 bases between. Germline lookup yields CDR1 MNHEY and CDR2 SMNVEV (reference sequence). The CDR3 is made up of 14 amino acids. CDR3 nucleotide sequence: TGTGCCAGCAGCAAGATTTTTATCACAGATACGCAGTATTTT. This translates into CASSKIFITDTQYF.

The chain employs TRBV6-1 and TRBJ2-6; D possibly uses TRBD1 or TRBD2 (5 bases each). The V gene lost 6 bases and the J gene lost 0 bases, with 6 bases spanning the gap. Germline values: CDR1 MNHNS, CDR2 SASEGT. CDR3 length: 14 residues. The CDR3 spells CASRRGSGANVLTF. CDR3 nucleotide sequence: TGTGCCAGCAGGAGGGGCTCTGGGGCCAACGTCCTGACTTTC.

The CDR3 protein is CASSSGNQYTDTQYF. The DNA for the CDR3 is TGCGCCAGCAGCTCGGGGAACCAATACACAGATACGCAGTATTTT. The chain recombines TRBV5-1 with TRBJ2-3, with D possibly being TRBD2 (5 bases). This CDR3 is 15 amino acids long. CDR1 and CDR2 (germline): SGHRS, YFSETQ. V shed 3 bases and J shed 2 bases, with 13 bases lying between them.

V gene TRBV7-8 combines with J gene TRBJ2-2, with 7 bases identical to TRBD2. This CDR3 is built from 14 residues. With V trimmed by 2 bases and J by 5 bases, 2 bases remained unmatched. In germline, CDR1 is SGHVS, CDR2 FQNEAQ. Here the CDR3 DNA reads TGTGCCAGCAGCTTAACGGGGGGTACCGGGGAGCTGTTTTTT. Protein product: CASSLTGGTGELFF. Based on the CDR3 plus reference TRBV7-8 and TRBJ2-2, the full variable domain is GAGVSQSPRYKVAKRGQDVALRCDPISGHVSLFWYQQALGQGPEFLTYFQNEAQLDKSGLPSDRFFAERPEGSVSTLKIQRTQQEDSAVYLCASSLTGGTGELFFGEGSRLTVL.

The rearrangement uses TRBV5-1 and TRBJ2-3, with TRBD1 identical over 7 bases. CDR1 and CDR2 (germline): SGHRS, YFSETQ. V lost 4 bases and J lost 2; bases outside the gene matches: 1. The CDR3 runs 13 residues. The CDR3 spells CASSDRVTDTQYF. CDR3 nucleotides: TGCGCCAGCAGCGACAGGGTCACAGATACGCAGTATTTT. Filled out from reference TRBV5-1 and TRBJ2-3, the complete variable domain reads KAGVTQTPRYLIKTRGQQVTLSCSPISGHRSVSWYQQTPGQGLQFLFEYFSETQRNKGNFPGRFSGRQFSNSRSEMNVSTLELGDSALYLCASSDRVTDTQYFGPGTRLTVL.

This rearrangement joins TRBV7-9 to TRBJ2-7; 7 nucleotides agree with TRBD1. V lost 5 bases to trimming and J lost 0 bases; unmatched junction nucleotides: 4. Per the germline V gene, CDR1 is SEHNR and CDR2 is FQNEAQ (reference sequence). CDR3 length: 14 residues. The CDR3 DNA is TGTGCCAGCAGCCCCCGACAGGGCTCCTACGAGCAGTACTTC. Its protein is CASSPRQGSYEQYF.

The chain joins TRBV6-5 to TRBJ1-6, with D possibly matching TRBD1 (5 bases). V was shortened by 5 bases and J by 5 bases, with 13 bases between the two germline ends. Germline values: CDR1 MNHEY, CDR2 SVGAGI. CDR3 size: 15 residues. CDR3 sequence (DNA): TGTGCCAGCAGTCCGCCGGGACTAAATAATTCACCCCTCCACTTT. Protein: CASSPPGLNNSPLHF.

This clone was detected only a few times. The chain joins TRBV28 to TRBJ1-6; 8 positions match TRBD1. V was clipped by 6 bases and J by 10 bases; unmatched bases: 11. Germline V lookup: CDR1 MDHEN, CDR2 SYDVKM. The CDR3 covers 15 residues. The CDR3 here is CASSPLGQGRSPLHF. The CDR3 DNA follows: TGTGCCAGCAGCCCCCTAGGACAGGGTAGATCACCCCTCCACTTT.

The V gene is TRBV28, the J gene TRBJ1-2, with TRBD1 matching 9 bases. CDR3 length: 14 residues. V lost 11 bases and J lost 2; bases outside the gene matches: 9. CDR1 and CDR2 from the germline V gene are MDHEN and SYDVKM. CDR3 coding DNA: TGTGCCGCGTTACAGGGGGCACTAAACTATGGCTACACCTTC. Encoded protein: CAALQGALNYGYTF.

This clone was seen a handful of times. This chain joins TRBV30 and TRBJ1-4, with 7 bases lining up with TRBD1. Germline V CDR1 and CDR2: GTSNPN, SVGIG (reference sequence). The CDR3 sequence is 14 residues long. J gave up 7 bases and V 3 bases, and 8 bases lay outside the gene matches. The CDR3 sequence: CAWSAQGDGEKLFF. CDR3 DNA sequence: TGTGCCTGGAGCGCGCAGGGGGACGGTGAAAAACTGTTTTTT.